This TCR beta chain was sequenced for a study of CD8 T cells in ankylosing spondylitis. Study-wide results and limits: Seemingly distinctive of ankylosing spondylitis blood was a TCR beta motif formed by eight highly homologous variants. Relatively scarce in peripheral blood, disease-linked clones were CD8+.

Researchers built TCR beta libraries using quantitative 5'-RACE with molecular barcodes. TCRdb analysed the 5' RACE reads with MiXCR anew, one entry per CDR3 protein. The sample holds more than 500,000 distinct CDR3 sequences, about 5.2% seen once. Many counts were recorded for this clonotype. Antigen unknown. The clonotype was recovered from a male donor with ankylosing spondylitis. Input material: blood, either unsorted or a sorted T cell fraction (not recorded which).

DNA for the CDR3: TGTGCCATCAGTGACTACTCTAGGGTCGGGGAGCTGTTTTTT. This encodes CAISDYSRVGELFF. The rearrangement joins TRBV10-3 to TRBJ2-2; D is uncertain. Germline V gives CDR1 ENHRY, CDR2 SYGVKD. V dropped 3 bases and J dropped 7 bases, with 12 bases sitting between them. This CDR3 is 14 amino acids long.